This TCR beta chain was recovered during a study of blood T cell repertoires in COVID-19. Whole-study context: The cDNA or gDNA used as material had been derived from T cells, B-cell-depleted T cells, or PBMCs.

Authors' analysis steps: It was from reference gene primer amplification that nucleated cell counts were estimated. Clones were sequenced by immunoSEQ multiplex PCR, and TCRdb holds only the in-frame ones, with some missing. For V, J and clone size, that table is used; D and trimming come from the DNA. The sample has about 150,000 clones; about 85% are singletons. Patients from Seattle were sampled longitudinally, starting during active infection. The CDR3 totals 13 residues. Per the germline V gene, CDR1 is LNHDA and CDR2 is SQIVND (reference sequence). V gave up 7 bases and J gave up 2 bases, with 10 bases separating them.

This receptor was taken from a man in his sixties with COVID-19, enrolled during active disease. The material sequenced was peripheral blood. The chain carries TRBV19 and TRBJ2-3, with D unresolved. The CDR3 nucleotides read TGTGCCAGTAATCTTGGGCACACAGATACGCAGTATTTT. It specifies CASNLGHTDTQYF.